A selection of T cell receptor beta chains follows, all from one sample in a study of shared clonotypes between healthy human individuals. Profiling relied on immunoSEQ multiplex PCR, and the TCRdb table lists in-frame clones only, not all of them. There are 900,000 to 1,200,000 clones in the sample; about 80% occur only once, and under 0.8% lies in the top ten. The sequencing input was memory CD4+ T cells from PBMCs. These receptors were obtained from a man in his late teens or twenties in good health. Some clones in this sample may be carry-over from other donors' samples. The CDR3 runs from the conserved cysteine through the conserved F or W. Fields, in order: J gene, V gene, D gene, clone size, CDR3 DNA, CDR3 protein. The D gene is left open where the match is weak. Size is stated for part of the rows, as once, few or many counts, or as a class when the clone is expanded.

>TRBJ1-1|TRBV5-1|.|.
TGCGCCAGCAGCTCGGGAGGTGGCACTGAAGCTTTCTTT
CASSSGGGTEAFF
>TRBJ2-5|TRBV10-3|TRBD2|.
TGTGCCATCAGTGAGTGGATGGCGGGGGAGCAAGAGACCCAGTACTTC
CAISEWMAGEQETQYF
>TRBJ1-5|TRBV7-9|.|.
TGTGCCAGCAGCTTAGGAGAATATAGCAATCAGCCCCAGCATTTT
CASSLGEYSNQPQHF
>TRBJ2-3|TRBV11-3|.|.
TGTGCCAGCAGCGAGGGCCGGATCTCGTCCACAGATACGCAGTATTTT
CASSEGRISSTDTQYF
>TRBJ2-7|TRBV5-6|.|.
TGTGCCAGCAGCCGGGGTTTAGGGAACTACGAGCAGTACTTC
CASSRGLGNYEQYF
>TRBJ2-1|TRBV7-3|TRBD1|few
TGTGCCAGCAGCATGGGACAGCCCTCCTACAATGAGCAGTTCTTC
CASSMGQPSYNEQFF
>TRBJ2-7|TRBV15|.|.
TGTGCCACCAGCAGGGGGGACTACGAGCAGTACTTC
CATSRGDYEQYF
>TRBJ1-2|TRBV11-2|.|few
TGTGCCAGCAGCCGCCCGAGCGGGGGCGACTATGGCTACACCTTC
CASSRPSGGDYGYTF
>TRBJ2-6|TRBV2|.|.
TGTGCCAGCAGTGAGGGTTGGGTGACCTCTGGGGCCAACGTCCTGACTTTC
CASSEGWVTSGANVLTF
>TRBJ2-6|TRBV9|.|.
TGTGCCAGCAGCGGTCCTAGGGCCTCTGGGGCCAACGTCCTGACTTTC
CASSGPRASGANVLTF
>TRBJ2-1|TRBV6-5|TRBD1|few
TGTGCCAGCAGCCGTACAGGGGGCTCTTACAATGAGCAGTTCTTC
CASSRTGGSYNEQFF
>TRBJ2-2|TRBV2|TRBD2|.
TGTGCCAGCAGTGAGGGACTAGCGGGGTCCGGGGAGCTGTTTTTT
CASSEGLAGSGELFF
>TRBJ2-1|TRBV28|.|few
TGTGCCAGCAGCCCGGGACTTCCCGGGGGCAATGAGCAGTTCTTC
CASSPGLPGGNEQFF
>TRBJ2-2|TRBV5-1|TRBD2|.
TGCGCCAGCAGCAGGACTAGCGGGACAACCGGGGAGCTGTTTTTT
CASSRTSGTTGELFF
>TRBJ1-1|TRBV2|.|many
TGTGCCAGCAGTGTAGCCGAGATGAACACTGAAGCTTTCTTT
CASSVAEMNTEAFF
>TRBJ2-3|TRBV4-3|TRBD2|.
TGCGCCAGCAGCCCGACTAGCGGTGGGGCGGATACGCAGTATTTT
CASSPTSGGADTQYF
>TRBJ2-7|TRBV6-5|.|.
TGTGCCAGCAGTCCCTCTCGCCCAGGGAAGCAGTACTTC
CASSPSRPGKQYF